The 3 T cell receptor beta chains in this list originate from one sample, sequenced in a study of lymphopenia after photon versus proton radiotherapy. Profiling relied on immunoSEQ multiplex PCR, and the TCRdb table lists in-frame clones only, not all of them. Of 150,000 to 200,000 clones detected, 88% appear once; the ten largest clones hold around 4.7%. Source: peripheral blood, taken from a patient treated with photon-based radiotherapy. The receptor source for this set is a man in his fifties or sixties with gastric cancer.

The rearrangement links TRBV25-1 to TRBJ2-1; 8 bases line up with TRBD2. This CDR3 comprises 14 residues. V lost 8 bases and J lost 3; bases outside the gene matches: 6. The germline CDR1 and CDR2 sequences are MGHDK and SYGVNS. CDR3 in amino acids: CASQSGSYYNEQFF. The CDR3 bases are TGTGCCAGCCAAAGCGGGAGTTACTACAATGAGCAGTTCTTC. Full variable domain (remainder filled in from reference TRBV25-1 and TRBJ2-1): EADIYQTPRYLVIGTGKKITLECSQTMGHDKMYWYQQDPGMELHLIHYSYGVNSTEKGDLSSESTVSRIRTEHFPLTLESARPSHTSQYLCASQSGSYYNEQFFGPGTRLTVL.

The genes are TRBV5-1 and TRBJ2-5; D unclear. CDR3 length equals 16 residues. The germline V and J ends were trimmed by 0 bases and 0 bases, with 12 bases remaining between them. CDR1 and CDR2 (germline): SGHRS, YFSETQ. CDR3 sequence (DNA): TGCGCCAGCAGCTTGGGGGCCGCTGGCTACCAAGAGACCCAGTACTTC. It specifies CASSLGAAGYQETQYF.

J is TRBJ2-2 and V is TRBV19; D gene unclear. CDR1 LNHDA and CDR2 SQIVND come from the germline V gene (reference sequence). The CDR3 length is 16 residues. With 5 bases removed from V and 5 bases from J, the gap between germline ends came to 18 bases. CDR3 residues: CASSHQVHQVTGELFF. The CDR3 DNA is TGTGCCAGTAGTCACCAGGTTCACCAGGTTACCGGGGAGCTGTTTTTT.